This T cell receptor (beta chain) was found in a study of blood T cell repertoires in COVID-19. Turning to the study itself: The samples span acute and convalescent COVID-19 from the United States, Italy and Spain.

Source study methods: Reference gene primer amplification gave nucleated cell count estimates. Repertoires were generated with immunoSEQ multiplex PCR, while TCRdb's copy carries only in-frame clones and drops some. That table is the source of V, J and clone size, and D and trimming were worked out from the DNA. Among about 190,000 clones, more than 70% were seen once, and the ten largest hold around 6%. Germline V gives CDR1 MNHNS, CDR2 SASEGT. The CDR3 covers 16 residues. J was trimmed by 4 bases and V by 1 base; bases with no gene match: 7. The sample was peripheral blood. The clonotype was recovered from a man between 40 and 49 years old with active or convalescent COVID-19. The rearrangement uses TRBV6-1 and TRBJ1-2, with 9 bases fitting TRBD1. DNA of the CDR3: TGTGCCAGCAGTGAAGGGGGACAGGGTCTGGTCTATGGCTACACCTTC. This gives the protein CASSEGGQGLVYGYTF.